This T cell receptor (beta chain) originates from a study of blood T cell repertoires in COVID-19. Germline CDR1 is MNHEY and CDR2 is SVGAGI. The length of the CDR3 is 12 residues. V gave up 7 bases and J gave up 7 bases; unmatched junction bases: 3. TCRdb's table, derived via immunoSEQ multiplex PCR, lists solely in-frame clones and lacks some. The sample has approximately 430,000 clones, 86% seen once. Sequencing was performed on peripheral blood. The receptor was isolated from a woman younger than 45 with active or convalescent COVID-19. The chain has TRBV6-5 and TRBJ2-1; 8 bases agree with TRBD2. CDR3 nucleotides: TGTGCCAGCACCACGGGGGGGAATGAGCAGTTCTTC. Its translation: CASTTGGNEQFF.